The 6 T cell receptor beta chains below all came from one sample that was sequenced in a study of control samples from healthy donors and cancer patients (dated by TCRdb to 2020 to 2021). The library was obtained by the immunoSEQ multiplex PCR assay. Sourced from immuneACCESS, this table was stored by TCRdb with only in-frame sequences that have V and J called. A share of the clones is absent; for the studies checked, an unresolved V gene accounts for under half, and the remainder has no known explanation. Present in this sample are 95,000 to 130,000 clones, around 90% of which were seen just once. Jointly, the top ten make up approximately 2.2% of the sample. The sample consisted of blood. Receptor source: a woman aged 70 to 79 in good health.

The chain is built from TRBV4-1 and TRBJ1-1, with a possible D match to TRBD1 (6 bases). Trimming took off 4 bases at V and 4 bases at J, with 25 bases between the two ends. Germline assignment: CDR1 MGHRA and CDR2 YSYEKL. This CDR3 is 18 amino acids long. The DNA for the CDR3 is TGCGCCAGCAGCCGGGAAGGGGGAGGCCTAACAGCGGGCACTGAAGCTTTCTTT. Translation gives CASSREGGGLTAGTEAFF.

The chain couples TRBV2 to TRBJ2-3, with no clear D. CDR3 length: 14 amino acids. Looked up from germline, CDR1 is SNHLY and CDR2 is FYNNEI. The germline V and J ends were trimmed by 6 bases and 4 bases, with 14 bases remaining between them. CDR3: CASRGATSSDTQYF. CDR3 in DNA: TGTGCCAGCAGAGGCGCAACATCGTCAGATACGCAGTATTTT.

This clone was counted a single time. The chain recombines TRBV6-6 with TRBJ2-1; D is uncertain. Germline loops: CDR1 MNHNY, CDR2 SVGAGI (reference sequence). The V and J ends lost 6 bases and 12 bases respectively, with 18 bases between them. The CDR3 has 13 residues. CDR3 amino acids: CASSLNLAWGQFF. The DNA of the CDR3 is TGTGCCAGCAGCCTCAATCTCGCGTGGGGGCAGTTCTTC.

The chain combines TRBV4-1 with TRBJ2-1; 7 nucleotides align to TRBD2. CDR1 is MGHRA, CDR2 YSYEKL, per germline. The CDR3 length is 17 residues. V was clipped by 0 bases and J by 4 bases; unmatched bases: 9. In DNA form, the CDR3 reads TGCGCCAGCAGCCAAGACCCGCCGAGGACTAGTTACAATGAGCAGTTCTTC. It specifies CASSQDPPRTSYNEQFF.

This clone was observed a few times. This chain joins TRBV10-1 and TRBJ1-2, with 7 bases lining up with TRBD1. This CDR3 spans 13 amino acids. V lost 7 bases and J lost 6; bases outside the gene matches: 8. CDR1 and CDR2 from the germline V gene are WNHNN and SYGVQD (reference sequence). The CDR3 nucleotides are TGCGCCAGCACTAGACAGGGACCTCATGGCTACACCTTC. This translates into CASTRQGPHGYTF.

The CDR3 DNA is TGTGCCAGCTCACCACAGGGACAGGGGACGAATCAGCCCCAGCATTTT. Its protein product is CASSPQGQGTNQPQHF. This chain links TRBV18 with TRBJ1-5, with 10 bases matching TRBD1. The CDR3 totals 16 residues. V was clipped by 1 base and J by 4 bases; unmatched bases: 4. Germline loops: CDR1 KGHSH, CDR2 LQKENI. Full variable domain (missing parts from reference TRBV18 and TRBJ1-5): NAGVMQNPRHLVRRRGQEARLRCSPMKGHSHVYWYRQLPEEGLKFMVYLQKENIIDESGMPKERFSAEFPKEGPSILRIQQVVRGDSAAYFCASSPQGQGTNQPQHFGDGTRLSIL.